The text below deals with one T cell receptor beta chain. Germline V gene lookup returns CDR1 SGHRS and CDR2 YFSETQ. This CDR3 spans 16 amino acids. Trimming cost V 4 bases and J 5 bases, with 19 bases left between them. This sample is part of a study of shared clonotypes between healthy human individuals. Study overall: Three CD4 naive, three CD4 memory, two CD8 naive and one CD8 memory plate were used per donor.

The protocol was immunoSEQ multiplex PCR, while the TCRdb copy is restricted to in-frame clones and leaves out a portion. The sample records hundreds of thousands of clones, approximately 75% being singletons. The chain combines TRBV5-1 with TRBJ2-1; D may be TRBD1 or TRBD2 (5 bases each). Sample: memory CD4+ T cells sorted from blood. The sample's subset: CD45RA-negative fraction. The clonotype comes from a woman in her twenties or thirties in good health. DNA for the CDR3: TGCGCCAGCAGCGGGGCTTCGGGGCGCGGAAACAATGAGCAGTTCTTC. Translated: CASSGASGRGNNEQFF. The entire variable domain, with the rest obtained from reference TRBV5-1 and TRBJ2-1, is as follows: KAGVTQTPRYLIKTRGQQVTLSCSPISGHRSVSWYQQTPGQGLQFLFEYFSETQRNKGNFPGRFSGRQFSNSRSEMNVSTLELGDSALYLCASSGASGRGNNEQFFGPGTRLTVL.